Shown below are 23 T cell receptor beta chains from a single sample sequenced in a study of regulatory T cells in long-lasting Graves disease (dated by TCRdb to the early 2020s). The receptor library was made with multiplex PCR. TCRdb shows the sequencer as Illumina HiSeq 4000. To build TCR beta libraries, CDR3 regions were amplified by Arm-PCR using iRepertoire HTBI primers. TCRdb handled the public reads itself, with Q25 trimming in fastp and clone calling in MiXCR, and kept productive beta chains. Rows with a matching CDR3 protein are joined into one entry that keeps the most common DNA and genes. This sample is represented by about 440,000 distinct CDR3 sequences; 16% of them were singletons. Less than 30% of the sample is held by the ten biggest clonotypes. The time point label for this specimen denotes: newly diagnosed GD, antithyroid drugs for less than 3 months. For both TCR sequencing and RNA sequencing, RNA was extracted from PBMCs in TRIzol.

The sample was also reused in another study, on T cells in Graves' hyperthyroidism and ophthalmopathy.

The sample was peripheral blood mononuclear cells (PBMCs), taken at new diagnosis, from a patient treated with antithyroid drugs. Receptor source: a woman in her late teens or twenties with Graves disease. Donor details come from another sample of the same person, matched by shared clones.

This clonotype was observed a handful of times. The CDR3 spells CASSTAPAGTSYEQYF. The CDR3 DNA is TGTGCCAGCAGCACCGCCCCAGCGGGCACCTCCTACGAGCAGTACTTC. The chain is built from TRBV9 and TRBJ2-7; maybe TRBD2 (6 bases). Germline V gene lookup returns CDR1 SGDLS and CDR2 YYNGEE. Trimming cost V 4 bases and J 0 bases, with 17 bases left between them. This CDR3 is 16 amino acids long.

This clonotype was found many times. The chain uses TRBV7-9 and TRBJ2-7; D is possibly TRBD1 (6 bases). Between the trimmed V and J ends, which lost 2 bases and 0 bases, there was a span of 11 bases. Per germline, CDR1 SEHNR and CDR2 FQNEAQ (reference sequence). The length of the CDR3 is 15 residues. CDR3 region: CASSLSAGVSYEQYF. The CDR3, as DNA: TGTGCCAGCAGCTTATCAGCAGGGGTCTCCTACGAGCAGTACTTC.

At least ten counts were recorded for this clonotype. The J gene is TRBJ2-7, the V gene TRBV12-3 or TRBV12-4; no definite D call. This CDR3 has 13 residues. The V end was cut by 2 bases, the J end by 3 bases, with 8 bases between. CDR3 in amino acids: CASSLTQNYEQYF. CDR3 in DNA: TGTGCCAGCAGTTTAACCCAGAACTACGAGCAGTACTTC.

The V and J genes are TRBV28 and TRBJ2-2; 12 nucleotides match TRBD1. V dropped 8 bases and J dropped 0; count of bases not matched to a gene: 7. Germline V lookup: CDR1 MDHEN, CDR2 SYDVKM. The CDR3 runs to 17 residues. CDR3 nucleotides: TGTGCCAGCGGTCTCGGGACAGGGGGCGCGAACACCGGGGAGCTGTTTTTT. Its protein is CASGLGTGGANTGELFF.

The genes are TRBV14 and TRBJ1-2; D gene unclear. The CDR3 spans 8 residues. Trimming cost V 7 bases and J 8 bases, with 2 bases left between them. From germline, CDR1 is SGHDN and CDR2 FVKESK. CDR3 protein: CASMGYTF. CDR3 coding DNA: TGTGCCAGCATGGGCTACACCTTC.

The chain is built from TRBV3-1 and TRBJ2-2; 8 nucleotides match TRBD2. Per germline, CDR1 LGHDT and CDR2 YNNKEL (reference sequence). After removal of 4 bases from V and 6 bases from J, the junction contained 13 bases not matched to a gene. The CDR3 length is 17 residues. Written as DNA, the CDR3 is TGTGCCAGCAGCCTCCTGGGACTAGAAGAAGGGGCCGGGGAGCTGTTTTTT. It specifies CASSLLGLEEGAGELFF.

This clonotype was recorded many times. The J gene is TRBJ2-7, the V gene TRBV12-3 or TRBV12-4, with 11 bases aligning to TRBD2. This CDR3 has 17 amino acids. The V segment lost 3 bases and the J segment 5 bases; nucleotides outside the gene matches: 12. CDR3 loop: CASSLDLSGRAHNEQYF. Here the CDR3 DNA reads TGTGCCAGCAGTTTGGACCTTAGCGGGAGGGCCCATAACGAGCAGTACTTC.

This chain joins TRBV15 and TRBJ2-1; D gene unclear. Germline assignment: CDR1 LNHNV and CDR2 YYDKDF (reference sequence). V lost 3 bases and J 0 bases, leaving 15 bases between the germline ends. The CDR3 loop spans 17 amino acids. CDR3 sequence (DNA): TGTGCCACCAGCAGCCAAACCCCCACCAACTCCTACAATGAGCAGTTCTTC. It specifies CATSSQTPTNSYNEQFF.

This clonotype appeared a few times. J is TRBJ2-2 and V is TRBV30; D is possibly TRBD1 (7 bases). Trimming removed 8 bases from V and 3 bases from J, with 10 bases in between. The germline V gene encodes CDR1 GTSNPN and CDR2 SVGIG (reference sequence). The CDR3 consists of 12 residues. The CDR3 DNA reads TGTGCCACAGGGGAGGACACCGGGGAGCTGTTTTTT. It is translated as CATGEDTGELFF.

This clonotype showed up many times. The chain couples TRBV12-3 or TRBV12-4 to TRBJ2-1, with 7 bases matching TRBD2. Germline trimming cut 3 bases from V and 4 bases from J; bases unmatched to any gene: 9. The CDR3 length is 16 residues. In nucleotides, the CDR3 is TGTGCCAGCAGTTTTCGGCTAGCGGAGCGGTACAATGAGCAGTTCTTC. Its protein product is CASSFRLAERYNEQFF.

This clonotype has a count of ten or more. This chain links TRBV6-9 with TRBJ2-1, with D unclear. V was cut by 3 bases and J by 9 bases, with 18 bases left in between. Germline lookup yields CDR1 MNHGY and CDR2 SVAAGI. This CDR3 region has 15 residues. The CDR3, as DNA: TGTGCCAGCAGTTACCGTGGTAGCTCTGTGGGTGAGCAGTTCTTC. The encoded protein is CASSYRGSSVGEQFF.

This clonotype was detected a few times. V and J are TRBV5-1 and TRBJ1-5; D may be TRBD1 (5 bases). The CDR3 is made up of 15 amino acids. V was cut by 2 bases and J by 0 bases, with 9 bases left in between. CDR1 is SGHRS, CDR2 YFSETQ, per germline. CDR3 protein: CASSLGGDSNQPQHF. The CDR3 nucleotides are TGCGCCAGCAGCTTAGGAGGGGATAGCAATCAGCCCCAGCATTTT.

This clonotype has ten or more counts. The rearrangement links TRBV10-3 to TRBJ2-1; no reliable D call. Trimming stripped 8 bases from V and 2 bases from J, with 13 bases between. The length of the CDR3 is 14 residues. CDR1 and CDR2 from the germline V gene are ENHRY and SYGVKD. The CDR3 sequence is CAIGSDRTYNEQFF. DNA of the CDR3: TGTGCCATCGGTTCGGACCGAACCTACAATGAGCAGTTCTTC.

J is TRBJ2-6 and V is TRBV20-1; the D gene could be TRBD1 or TRBD2 (7 bases each). This CDR3 contains 18 residues. Between the trimmed V and J ends, which lost 6 bases and 4 bases, there was a span of 25 bases. Germline loops: CDR1 DFQATT, CDR2 SNEGSKA (reference sequence). CDR3 nucleotide sequence: TGCAGTGCCAAGAGGAGCGGGACAGTCTTTGGGGGGGCCAACGTCCTGACTTTC. This gives the protein CSAKRSGTVFGGANVLTF.

The V call is TRBV7-2, the J call TRBJ2-2, with TRBD2 matching 9 bases. This CDR3 spans 15 amino acids. CDR1 and CDR2 from the germline V gene are SGHTA and FQGNSA. Trimming took 2 bases from V and 4 from J; bases not matched to a gene: 2. CDR3 loop: CASSLMREGTGELFF. CDR3 DNA sequence: TGTGCCAGCAGCTTAATGCGGGAGGGCACCGGGGAGCTGTTTTTT. Looking up the rest from reference TRBV7-2 and TRBJ2-2 gives the full variable domain: GAGVSQSPSNKVTEKGKDVELRCDPISGHTALYWYRQSLGQGLEFLIYFQGNSAPDKSGLPSDRFSAERTGGSVSTLTIQRTQQEDSAVYLCASSLMREGTGELFFGEGSRLTVL.

The chain couples TRBV9 to TRBJ2-2; no reliable D call. The CDR3 is 14 amino acids. V shed 0 bases and J shed 7 bases, with 10 bases lying between them. Germline CDR1 SGDLS, CDR2 YYNGEE. The CDR3, as DNA: TGTGCCAGCAGCGTAGTAACAGCCCACGGGGAGCTGTTTTTT. Protein product: CASSVVTAHGELFF. The entire variable domain, with the rest obtained from reference TRBV9 and TRBJ2-2, is as follows: DSGVTQTPKHLITATGQRVTLRCSPRSGDLSVYWYQQSLDQGLQFLIQYYNGEERAKGNILERFSAQQFPDLHSELNLSSLELGDSALYFCASSVVTAHGELFFGEGSRLTVL.

This clonotype has only a few counts. V usage is TRBV20-1 and J usage is TRBJ1-2; 9 nucleotides agree with TRBD1. Germline CDR1 is DFQATT and CDR2 is SNEGSKA (reference sequence). This CDR3 has 13 amino acids. With V trimmed by 6 bases and J by 8 bases, 10 bases remained unmatched. CDR3 sequence reads: CSAKGQGLGGYTF. In DNA form, the CDR3 reads TGCAGTGCAAAAGGACAGGGGTTGGGAGGCTACACCTTC.

Points on this clonotype: Possible read error: a much larger clone is one base away. V usage is TRBV6-2 or TRBV6-3 and J usage is TRBJ2-7; TRBD2 aligns across 8 bases. Germline CDR1 MNHEY, CDR2 SVGEGT. V gave up 4 bases and J gave up 3 bases; unmatched junction bases: 14. CDR3 length: 17 residues. CDR3 DNA sequence: TGTGCCAGCAGTTCTCAGACTAGCGCGAAGTCGTTCTACGAGCAGTACTTC. This translates into CASSSQTSAKSFYEQYF.

This clonotype was found many times. The rearrangement joins TRBV6-2 or TRBV6-3 to TRBJ1-1; 9 bases match TRBD1. This CDR3 has 16 amino acids. With 2 bases clipped from V and 5 bases from J, the junction kept 9 bases outside the gene matches. Per germline, CDR1 MNHEY and CDR2 SVGEGT. CDR3 amino acids: CASSYPDRGWRTEAFF. CDR3 sequence (DNA): TGTGCCAGCAGTTACCCGGACAGGGGTTGGAGAACTGAAGCTTTCTTT.

This clonotype was recorded once. The junction differs from germline at one of its ends, possibly a read error. The rearrangement joins TRBV29-1 to TRBJ2-7; D gene ambiguous. The germline CDR1 and CDR2 sequences are SQVTM and ANQGSEA. The CDR3 consists of 10 residues. For the CDR3, the DNA is TGCAGCGTTTCATCCTACGGGCAGTACTTC. The encoded protein is CSVSSYGQYF.

At least ten counts were recorded for this clonotype. This sequence joins TRBV28 and TRBJ2-1, with 8 nucleotides matching TRBD2. Germline CDR1 and CDR2: MDHEN and SYDVKM. The V segment lost 2 bases and the J segment 2 bases; nucleotides outside the gene matches: 2. This CDR3 spans 15 amino acids. The CDR3 sequence is CASSLKAGAYNEQFF. CDR3 bases: TGTGCCAGCAGTTTAAAAGCGGGGGCCTACAATGAGCAGTTCTTC.

This chain links TRBV28 with TRBJ1-5; D not certain. The CDR3 sequence is 19 residues long. V lost 1 base and J lost 3, with 22 bases in between. The germline gives CDR1 MDHEN, CDR2 SYDVKM. The CDR3 DNA reads as TGTGCCAGCAGTTTATTAATAGGTCAGACAAGGATCCCCAATCAGCCCCAGCATTTT. It yields the protein CASSLLIGQTRIPNQPQHF. Based on the CDR3 plus reference TRBV28 and TRBJ1-5, the full variable domain is DVKVTQSSRYLVKRTGEKVFLECVQDMDHENMFWYRQDPGLGLRLIYFSYDVKMKEKGDIPEGYSVSREKKERFSLILESASTNQTSMYLCASSLLIGQTRIPNQPQHFGDGTRLSIL.

In its sample, this clonotype was seen many times. The chain is built from TRBV27 and TRBJ2-1; 10 bases align to TRBD1. This CDR3 is built from 16 residues. V lost 5 bases, J lost 8 bases, and 12 bases stayed unmatched. Germline V gives CDR1 MNHEY, CDR2 SMNVEV (reference sequence). CDR3 in amino acids: CASSRATGGGLHEQFF. CDR3 nucleotides: TGTGCCAGCAGTCGAGCGACAGGGGGCGGTTTACATGAGCAGTTCTTC.